The 9 T cell receptor beta chains below all came from one sample that was sequenced in a study of cytomegalovirus exposure and HLA in healthy donors. 60 Vbeta and 13 Jbeta primers were used in PCR. Libraries were prepared by immunoSEQ multiplex PCR; TCRdb keeps only in-frame clonotypes and omits some of them. In the table there are some 150,000 clones, 80% to 90% of which are singletons. Sequencing used PBMCs. These receptors all stem from a man aged 50-60 years in good health and CMV-seropositive.

As for this clone: This same CDR3 is encoded by further DNA sequences in the sample. V is TRBV7-9 and J is TRBJ2-1, with TRBD1 identical over 8 bases. Germline CDR1 reads SEHNR; CDR2 reads FQNEAQ (reference sequence). The V segment lost 6 bases and the J segment 1 base; nucleotides outside the gene matches: 5. The CDR3 is made up of 15 amino acids. The CDR3 region has the DNA TGTGCCAGCAGTAGCCAGGGGGCGTCCTACAATGAGCAGTTCTTC. Translating gives CASSSQGASYNEQFF.

The genes are TRBV5-1 and TRBJ2-3; a possible D gene is TRBD1 (5 bases). Deletions cut 0 bases from V and 4 bases from J, with 15 bases between. From germline, CDR1 is SGHRS and CDR2 YFSETQ. The CDR3 totals 16 residues. As DNA, the CDR3 is TGCGCCAGCAGCTTGGGTCGGGCAGGGTCGGCAGATACGCAGTATTTT. The encoded protein is CASSLGRAGSADTQYF.

The rearrangement links TRBV4-3 to TRBJ1-2; no clear D gene. V was shortened by 1 base and J by 2 bases, with 20 bases between the two germline ends. CDR3 size: 18 residues. CDR1 and CDR2 from the germline V gene are LGHNA and YSLEER. The CDR3 protein is CASSQAIFVAGINYGYTF. The CDR3 DNA sequence: TGCGCCAGCAGCCAAGCCATTTTCGTAGCCGGAATAAACTATGGCTACACCTTC.

V usage is TRBV5-4 and J usage is TRBJ2-7; D remains unclear. Germline V lookup: CDR1 SGHNT, CDR2 YYREEE (reference sequence). The V end lost 4 bases, the J end lost 0 bases, and 17 bases lay between the germline ends. This CDR3 has 16 amino acids. The CDR3 reads CASSPADRRSSYEQYF. The CDR3 nucleotides read TGTGCCAGCAGCCCAGCCGACCGAAGGAGCTCCTACGAGCAGTACTTC.

This chain joins TRBV11-1 and TRBJ2-3; 7 bases line up with TRBD2. Trimming at V came to 5 bases and at J to 2 bases, leaving 13 bases not matched to a gene. Per germline, CDR1 SGHAT and CDR2 FQDESV (reference sequence). The CDR3 has 17 residues. CDR3 sequence: CASSLGGGAHATDTQYF. The CDR3 DNA follows: TGTGCCAGCAGCCTAGGCGGGGGAGCCCACGCCACAGATACGCAGTATTTT.

This chain connects TRBV6-5 to TRBJ2-4, with TRBD1 matching over 10 bases. From germline, CDR1 is MNHEY and CDR2 SVGAGI. The length of the CDR3 is 15 residues. Trimming cost V 7 bases and J 7 bases; bases outside gene matches: 10. CDR3 nucleotides: TGTGCCAGCACTTGGGACAGGGGTGATGGGAACATTCAGTACTTC. This encodes CASTWDRGDGNIQYF.

The chain is built from TRBV19 and TRBJ2-7; 11 bases agree with TRBD1. CDR1 and CDR2 from the germline V gene are LNHDA and SQIVND (reference sequence). The V segment lost 1 base and the J segment 2 bases; nucleotides outside the gene matches: 1. The length of the CDR3 is 15 residues. Here the CDR3 DNA reads TGTGCCAGTAGTATAGCGGGACAGGGGGCCTACGAGCAGTACTTC. This translates into CASSIAGQGAYEQYF.

V is TRBV5-4 and J is TRBJ1-3, with D unresolved. The V gene lost 0 bases and the J gene lost 7 bases, with 8 bases spanning the gap. Germline values: CDR1 SGHNT, CDR2 YYREEE (reference sequence). This CDR3 comprises 13 residues. The CDR3, as DNA: TGTGCCAGCAGCTTGGCCGGTACGAACACCATATATTTT. Protein product: CASSLAGTNTIYF.

This rearrangement joins TRBV18 to TRBJ2-3; 9 positions agree with TRBD1. The V segment lost 8 bases and the J segment 2 bases; nucleotides outside the gene matches: 8. CDR1 is KGHSH, CDR2 LQKENI, per germline. The CDR3 is made up of 15 amino acids. The CDR3 DNA reads TGTGCCAGCCAGGGACAGGGCTTTGACACAGATACGCAGTATTTT. This encodes CASQGQGFDTDTQYF.